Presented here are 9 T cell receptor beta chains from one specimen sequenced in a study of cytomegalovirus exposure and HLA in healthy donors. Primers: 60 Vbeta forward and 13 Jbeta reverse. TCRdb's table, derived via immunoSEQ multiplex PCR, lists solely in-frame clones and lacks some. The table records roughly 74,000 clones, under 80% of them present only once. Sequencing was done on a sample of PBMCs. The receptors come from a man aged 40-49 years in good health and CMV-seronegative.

The CDR3 coding sequence is TGTGCCAGCAGCTTAGGTTCAGGGGGCTTATCTGAAGCTTTCTTT. Translating gives CASSLGSGGLSEAFF. V is TRBV11-3 and J is TRBJ1-1, with 8 bases aligning to TRBD1. The length of the CDR3 is 15 residues. CDR1 is SGHNT and CDR2 is YENEEA in the germline V gene. Losses at the gene ends were 1 base for V and 6 bases for J; bases not matched to a gene: 7. Full variable domain (rest looked up from reference TRBV11-3 and TRBJ1-1): EAGVVQSPRYKIIEKKQPVAFWCNPISGHNTLYWYLQNLGQGPELLIRYENEEAVDDSQLPKDRFSAERLKGVDSTLKIQPAELGDSAVYLCASSLGSGGLSEAFFGQGTRLTVV.

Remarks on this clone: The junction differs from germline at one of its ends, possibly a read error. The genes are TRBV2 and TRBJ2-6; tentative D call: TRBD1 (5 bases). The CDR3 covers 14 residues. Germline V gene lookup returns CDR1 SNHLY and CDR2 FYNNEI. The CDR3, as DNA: TGTGCCAGCGGGGTCCTCTCTGGGGCCAACGGCCTGACTTTC. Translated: CASGVLSGANGLTF. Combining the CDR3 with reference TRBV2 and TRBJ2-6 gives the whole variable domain EPEVTQTPSHQVTQMGQEVILRCVPISNHLYFYWYRQILGQKVEFLVSFYNNEISEKSEIFDDQFSVERPDGSNFTLKIRSTKLEDSAMYFCASGVLSGANGLTFGAGSRLTVL.

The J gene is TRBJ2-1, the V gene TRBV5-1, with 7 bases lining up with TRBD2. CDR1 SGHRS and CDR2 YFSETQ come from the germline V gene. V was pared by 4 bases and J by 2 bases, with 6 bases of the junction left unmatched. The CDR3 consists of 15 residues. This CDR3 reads CASSPTSEPYNEQFF. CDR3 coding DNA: TGCGCCAGCAGCCCCACTAGCGAACCCTACAATGAGCAGTTCTTC. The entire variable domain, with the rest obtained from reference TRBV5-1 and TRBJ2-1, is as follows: KAGVTQTPRYLIKTRGQQVTLSCSPISGHRSVSWYQQTPGQGLQFLFEYFSETQRNKGNFPGRFSGRQFSNSRSEMNVSTLELGDSALYLCASSPTSEPYNEQFFGPGTRLTVL.

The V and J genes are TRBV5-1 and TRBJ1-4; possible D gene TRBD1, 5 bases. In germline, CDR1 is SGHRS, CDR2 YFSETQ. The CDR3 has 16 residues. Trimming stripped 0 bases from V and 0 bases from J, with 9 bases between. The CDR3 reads CASSLGGVATNEKLFF. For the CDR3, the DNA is TGCGCCAGCAGCTTGGGGGGCGTCGCAACTAATGAAAAACTGTTTTTT.

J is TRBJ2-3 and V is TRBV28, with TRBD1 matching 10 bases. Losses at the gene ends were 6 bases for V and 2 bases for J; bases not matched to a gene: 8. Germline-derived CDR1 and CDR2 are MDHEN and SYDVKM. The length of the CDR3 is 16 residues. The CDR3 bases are TGTGCCAGCAGCATTCCTGGGACAGGGGACACAGATACGCAGTATTTT. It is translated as CASSIPGTGDTDTQYF.

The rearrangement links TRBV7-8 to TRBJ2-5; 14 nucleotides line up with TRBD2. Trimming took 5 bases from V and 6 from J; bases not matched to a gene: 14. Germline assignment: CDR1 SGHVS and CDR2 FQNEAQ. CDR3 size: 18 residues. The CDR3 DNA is TGTGCCAGCAGCCCGAACGCACCAGGACTAGCGGGAGGAAAGACCCAGTACTTC. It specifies CASSPNAPGLAGGKTQYF.

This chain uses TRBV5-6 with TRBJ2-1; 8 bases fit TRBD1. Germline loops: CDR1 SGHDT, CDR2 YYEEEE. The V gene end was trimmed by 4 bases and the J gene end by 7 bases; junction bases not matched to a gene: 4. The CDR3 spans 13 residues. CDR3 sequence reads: CASSIHRGNEQFF. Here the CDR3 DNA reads TGTGCCAGCAGCATACACAGGGGGAATGAGCAGTTCTTC.

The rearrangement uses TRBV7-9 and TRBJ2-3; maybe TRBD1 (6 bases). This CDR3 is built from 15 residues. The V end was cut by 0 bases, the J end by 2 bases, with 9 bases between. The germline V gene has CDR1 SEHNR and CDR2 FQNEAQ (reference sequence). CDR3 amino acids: CASSLAAGVTDTQYF. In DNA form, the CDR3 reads TGTGCCAGCAGCTTAGCGGCAGGGGTCACAGATACGCAGTATTTT.

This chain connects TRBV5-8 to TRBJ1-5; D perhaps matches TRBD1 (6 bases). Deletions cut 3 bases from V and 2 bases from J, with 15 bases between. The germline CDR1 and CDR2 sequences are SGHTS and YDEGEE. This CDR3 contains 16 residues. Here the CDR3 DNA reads TGTGCCAGCAGCTCAGGGGACGGGCTCGGCAATCAGCCCCAGCATTTT. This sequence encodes CASSSGDGLGNQPQHF.